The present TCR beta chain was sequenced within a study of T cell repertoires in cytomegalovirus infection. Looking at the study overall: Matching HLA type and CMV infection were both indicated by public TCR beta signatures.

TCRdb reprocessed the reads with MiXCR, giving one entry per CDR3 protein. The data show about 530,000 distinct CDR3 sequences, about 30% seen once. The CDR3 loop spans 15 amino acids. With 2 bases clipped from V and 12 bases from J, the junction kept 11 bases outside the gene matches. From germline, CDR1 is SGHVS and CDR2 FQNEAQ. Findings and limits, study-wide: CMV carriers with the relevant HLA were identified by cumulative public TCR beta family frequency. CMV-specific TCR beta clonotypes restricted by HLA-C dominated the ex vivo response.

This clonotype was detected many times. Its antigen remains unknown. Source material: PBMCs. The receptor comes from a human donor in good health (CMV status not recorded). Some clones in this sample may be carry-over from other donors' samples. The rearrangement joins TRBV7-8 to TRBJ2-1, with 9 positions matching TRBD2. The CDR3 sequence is CASSLQEGSGSVQFF. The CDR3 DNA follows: TGTGCCAGCAGCTTACAGGAGGGTAGCGGGAGTGTGCAGTTCTTC.